One and the same sample provided the 26 T cell receptor beta chains below, sequenced in a study of blood T cells in healthy people across ages. Through a sample-barcoded 5' primer and a J-beta primer mix, a second PCR was run for roughly 7 to 12 cycles. TCRdb called the 5' RACE reads again in MiXCR, with one record for every CDR3 protein. In the table there are 1.4 million or so distinct CDR3 sequences, approximately 42% of which are singletons. What was sequenced was blood. The origin of the receptors is a woman aged 18-35 years in good health.

This clonotype was seen a handful of times. The genes are TRBV9 and TRBJ2-5, with 7 nucleotides matching TRBD2. The closer fit of TRBJ2-7 to the DNA end suggests the J call may be wrong. The CDR3 sequence is 13 residues long. Germline CDR1 SGDLS, CDR2 YYNGEE. CDR3 sequence (DNA): TGTGCCAGCAGCAAAGGGACTATCTACGAGCAGTACTTC. Translating gives CASSKGTIYEQYF.

CDR3 in DNA: TGTGCCAGCAGCCTCTCCGGGACAGGGGCGAACTATGGCTACACCTTC. Encoded protein: CASSLSGTGANYGYTF. The chain couples TRBV7-9 to TRBJ1-2; 10 bases agree with TRBD1. From germline, CDR1 is SEHNR and CDR2 FQNEAQ (reference sequence). The length of the CDR3 is 16 residues. J lost 2 bases, V lost 5 bases, and 8 bases had no gene match.

In this sample, this clonotype turned up a few times. The chain recombines TRBV7-9 with TRBJ1-2; D remains ambiguous. Germline CDR1 and CDR2: SEHNR and FQNEAQ (reference sequence). The CDR3 totals 16 residues. Between the trimmed V and J ends, which lost 1 base and 2 bases, there was a span of 14 bases. CDR3 loop: CASSLEVVGGNYGYTF. CDR3 bases: TGTGCCAGCAGCTTAGAAGTGGTGGGTGGCAACTATGGCTACACCTTC.

This clonotype appeared once. This chain connects TRBV11-2 to TRBJ1-2; D possibly corresponds to TRBD1 (5 bases). Trimming shortened V by 6 bases and J by 6 bases, and 20 bases separated the two germline ends. Germline lookup yields CDR1 SGHAT and CDR2 FQNNGV. This CDR3 has 15 residues. The chain's CDR3 is CASRALRDGLNGYTF. The CDR3 DNA reads TGTGCCAGCAGAGCGTTACGGGACGGATTAAATGGCTACACCTTC. Together with reference TRBV11-2 and TRBJ1-2, the CDR3 gives the full variable domain: EAGVAQSPRYKIIEKRQSVAFWCNPISGHATLYWYQQILGQGPKLLIQFQNNGVVDDSQLPKDRFSAERLKGVDSTLKIQPAKLEDSAVYLCASRALRDGLNGYTFGSGTRLTVV.

This clonotype occurred a few times. The V gene is TRBV6-4, the J gene TRBJ2-1, with 11 bases identical to TRBD2. The junction had 5 bases not matched to a gene; V was cut back by 4 bases and J by 6 bases. The CDR3 consists of 15 residues. The germline V gene has CDR1 MRHNA and CDR2 SNTAGT. The CDR3 loop is CASSVVAGGLNEQFF. CDR3 sequence (DNA): TGTGCCAGCAGTGTCGTAGCGGGGGGGCTCAATGAGCAGTTCTTC.

The table lists this clonotype with a few counts. The gene calls are TRBV7-3 and TRBJ2-1; D remains ambiguous. The germline gives CDR1 SGHTA, CDR2 FQGTGA. Deletions cut 5 bases from V and 5 bases from J, with 16 bases between. The CDR3 runs 15 residues. CDR3 protein: CASSPSRASHNEQFF. CDR3 DNA sequence: TGTGCCAGCAGCCCGTCTAGGGCCTCTCACAATGAGCAGTTCTTC.

The chain links TRBV12-3 or TRBV12-4 to TRBJ2-1, with TRBD2 matching over 11 bases. The DNA end is a closer match to TRBJ2-7, so the J assignment may be wrong. The CDR3 length is 20 residues. The CDR3 loop reads CASSLGLGLAGGSSYNEQYF. The CDR3 bases are TGTGCCAGCAGTTTGGGGCTCGGGTTAGCGGGAGGGAGCTCCTACAATGAGCAGTACTTC.

Only a few counts were recorded for this clonotype. The V gene is TRBV28, the J gene TRBJ1-4, with D perhaps matching TRBD1 (6 bases). Trimming took 4 bases from V and 6 from J, leaving 12 bases between them. This CDR3 contains 14 residues. Germline CDR1 is MDHEN and CDR2 is SYDVKM. The CDR3 DNA follows: TGTGCCAGCAGTTCCCCGGGACACCATGAAAAACTGTTTTTT. Its translation: CASSSPGHHEKLFF.

Ten or more counts support this clonotype. The chain is built from TRBV29-1 and TRBJ1-2; 7 bases are a match to TRBD1. CDR3 size: 12 residues. Germline assignment: CDR1 SQVTM and CDR2 ANQGSEA. The ends lost 7 bases at V and 4 bases at J; junction bases unmatched: 6. The CDR3, as DNA: TGCAGCGCCGTGACAGGGCGCTATGGCTACACCTTC. Residues: CSAVTGRYGYTF.

This clonotype was counted ten times or more. The DNA of the CDR3 is TGCGCCAGCAGCCCAAGTGGACAGGGCATCAATTCACCCCTCCACTTT. This sequence encodes CASSPSGQGINSPLHF. The V gene is TRBV5-1, the J gene TRBJ1-6, with 8 positions matching TRBD1. The CDR3 runs to 16 residues. Per germline, CDR1 SGHRS and CDR2 YFSETQ. J was trimmed by 7 bases and V by 4 bases; bases with no gene match: 10.

The J gene is TRBJ1-1, the V gene TRBV29-1; D is undetermined. Germline V gene lookup returns CDR1 SQVTM and CDR2 ANQGSEA. V was pared by 6 bases and J by 2 bases, with 13 bases between. The CDR3 extends over 13 amino acids. The CDR3 region has the DNA TGCAGCGTCGGGATGAATCGAAACACTGAAGCTTTCTTT. It is translated as CSVGMNRNTEAFF.

V and J are TRBV6-4 and TRBJ2-7; D remains ambiguous. Germline V gene lookup returns CDR1 MRHNA and CDR2 SNTAGT. The CDR3 runs to 15 residues. V lost 5 bases and J lost 0, with 14 bases in between. The CDR3 nucleotides read TGTGCCAGCAGTACCCCGGACCCCCTCTCCTACGAGCAGTACTTC. The encoded protein is CASSTPDPLSYEQYF.

Concerning this clonotype: A single base separates this from a much larger clone, so it may be a read error. V and J are TRBV18 and TRBJ2-1; a possible D gene is TRBD2 (5 bases). The end of the DNA fits TRBJ2-7 better, so the J call may be wrong. The CDR3 is 17 amino acids. In germline, CDR1 is KGHSH, CDR2 LQKENI. CDR3 DNA sequence: TGTGCCAGCTCACAACCGTCGACTATTGTAGGCCACAATGAGCAGTACTTC. Protein: CASSQPSTIVGHNEQYF.

The rearrangement links TRBV29-1 to TRBJ2-7; possible D gene TRBD2, 6 bases. Between the trimmed V and J ends, which lost 6 bases and 0 bases, there was a span of 15 bases. CDR1 SQVTM and CDR2 ANQGSEA come from the germline V gene. CDR3 length: 14 amino acids. The CDR3 DNA sequence: TGCAGCGTGTGGGGCGGGGAGAGCTCCTACGAGCAGTACTTC. Translating it yields CSVWGGESSYEQYF.

The chain recombines TRBV7-2 with TRBJ2-2; unclear D gene. The V end lost 1 base, the J end lost 2 bases, and 8 bases lay between the germline ends. Looked up from germline, CDR1 is SGHTA and CDR2 is FQGNSA. This CDR3 comprises 15 residues. Written as DNA, the CDR3 is TGTGCCAGCAGCTTAGAACGGGCCAACACCGGGGAGCTGTTTTTT. Translated: CASSLERANTGELFF.

This chain connects TRBV4-1 to TRBJ2-5; D perhaps matches TRBD2 (5 bases). Judging by the DNA end, TRBJ2-7 fits better; the J call may be wrong. Germline V gene lookup returns CDR1 MGHRA and CDR2 YSYEKL. This CDR3 is 16 amino acids long. CDR3 DNA sequence: TGCGCCAGCAGCCAAGATGTTGGACTCCTTAGCTACGAGCAGTACTTC. The encoded protein is CASSQDVGLLSYEQYF.

The CDR3 region has the DNA TGTGCCAGCAGTTCCAGACTAGCGGGAGGGCTCGAGCAGTACTTC. This translates into CASSSRLAGGLEQYF. This chain connects TRBV6-5 to TRBJ2-7, with 14 positions matching TRBD2. The CDR3 sequence is 15 residues long. Germline CDR1 MNHEY, CDR2 SVGAGI. With V trimmed by 4 bases and J by 6 bases, 5 bases remained unmatched.

This clonotype was seen a handful of times. The V call is TRBV9, the J call TRBJ2-1; D gene unclear. Germline loops: CDR1 SGDLS, CDR2 YYNGEE. V gave up 0 bases and J gave up 10 bases, with 5 bases separating them. The CDR3 has 11 residues. The CDR3 bases are TGTGCCAGCAGCGTAGAGAGAGAGCAGTTCTTC. Protein sequence: CASSVEREQFF.

This clonotype was recorded a few times. The V gene is TRBV12-3 or TRBV12-4, the J gene TRBJ2-1, with TRBD1 matching 7 bases. V shed 5 bases and J 4 bases; nucleotides not matched to a gene: 11. The length of the CDR3 is 16 residues. The CDR3 DNA reads TGTGCCAGCAGTCCTGACAGGGTGCAAAAATACAATGAGCAGTTCTTC. This sequence encodes CASSPDRVQKYNEQFF.

The CDR3 loop reads CASSLGTGAFGETQYF. In DNA form, the CDR3 reads TGTGCCAGCAGTTTAGGGACAGGGGCCTTCGGAGAGACCCAGTACTTC. The V call is TRBV27, the J call TRBJ2-5; 10 bases are shared with TRBD1. The germline gives CDR1 MNHEY, CDR2 SMNVEV (reference sequence). The CDR3 extends over 16 amino acids. Unmatched junction bases numbered 7, after V lost 2 bases and J lost 4 bases.

The chain is built from TRBV10-3 and TRBJ2-7, with D possibly being TRBD1 (6 bases). In germline, CDR1 is ENHRY, CDR2 SYGVKD. This CDR3 spans 15 amino acids. With 6 bases removed from V and 1 base from J, the gap between germline ends came to 16 bases. In DNA form, the CDR3 reads TGTGCCATCAGGCTTGGCGTCAGGGGTTCCTACGAGCAGTACTTC. Protein product: CAIRLGVRGSYEQYF.

This sequence joins TRBV7-2 and TRBJ1-5; D may be TRBD1 (5 bases). The germline V and J ends were trimmed by 7 bases and 11 bases, with 15 bases remaining between them. There are 12 residues in the CDR3. Germline CDR1 reads SGHTA; CDR2 reads FQGNSA. CDR3 DNA: TGTGCCAGCACCTTTGGGGGGTCGGCCCAGCATTTT. Amino acids: CASTFGGSAQHF. Using reference TRBV7-2 and TRBJ1-5 for the parts outside the CDR3, the full variable domain is GAGVSQSPSNKVTEKGKDVELRCDPISGHTALYWYRQSLGQGLEFLIYFQGNSAPDKSGLPSDRFSAERTGGSVSTLTIQRTQQEDSAVYLCASTFGGSAQHFGDGTRLSIL.

There are many counts of this clonotype. This rearrangement joins TRBV28 to TRBJ2-7; TRBD1 matches 8 bases. The CDR3 is 15 residues long. Germline values: CDR1 MDHEN, CDR2 SYDVKM. V trimming: 1 base; J trimming: 4 bases; junction bases outside the gene matches: 6. The CDR3 loop is CASSLSSRGLYEQYF. CDR3 in DNA: TGTGCCAGCAGTTTATCCTCCAGGGGGCTGTACGAGCAGTACTTC.

This clonotype was observed once. The junction departs from the called germline gene at one end, perhaps through a read error. The chain joins TRBV5-6 to TRBJ1-4, with D possibly being TRBD1 (5 bases). This CDR3 contains 14 residues. Germline V gives CDR1 SGHDT, CDR2 YYEEEE. The CDR3 coding sequence is TGTGCCGGCAGCTTCCGACCCAGGGATGAAAAACTGTTTTTT. Protein: CAGSFRPRDEKLFF.

This clonotype was recorded a few times. V gene TRBV6-1 combines with J gene TRBJ1-1; 8 nucleotides match TRBD1. The germline V gene has CDR1 MNHNS and CDR2 SASEGT. This CDR3 has 18 residues. J lost 6 bases, V lost 8 bases, and 23 bases had no gene match. CDR3 in amino acids: CASQPLLTGVERSAEAFF. As DNA, the CDR3 is TGTGCCAGCCAACCCCTACTGACAGGGGTTGAACGTAGTGCTGAAGCTTTCTTT.

About this clonotype: Its ends do not fully match the called genes, so a read error is possible. The chain joins TRBV6-2 or TRBV6-3 to TRBJ2-5; no clear D. Germline V lookup: CDR1 MNHEY, CDR2 SVGEGT. This CDR3 comprises 12 residues. CDR3 loop: CASSHREEAQYF. The CDR3, as DNA: TGTGCCAGCAGTCACAGAGAAGAGGCCCAGTACTTC.